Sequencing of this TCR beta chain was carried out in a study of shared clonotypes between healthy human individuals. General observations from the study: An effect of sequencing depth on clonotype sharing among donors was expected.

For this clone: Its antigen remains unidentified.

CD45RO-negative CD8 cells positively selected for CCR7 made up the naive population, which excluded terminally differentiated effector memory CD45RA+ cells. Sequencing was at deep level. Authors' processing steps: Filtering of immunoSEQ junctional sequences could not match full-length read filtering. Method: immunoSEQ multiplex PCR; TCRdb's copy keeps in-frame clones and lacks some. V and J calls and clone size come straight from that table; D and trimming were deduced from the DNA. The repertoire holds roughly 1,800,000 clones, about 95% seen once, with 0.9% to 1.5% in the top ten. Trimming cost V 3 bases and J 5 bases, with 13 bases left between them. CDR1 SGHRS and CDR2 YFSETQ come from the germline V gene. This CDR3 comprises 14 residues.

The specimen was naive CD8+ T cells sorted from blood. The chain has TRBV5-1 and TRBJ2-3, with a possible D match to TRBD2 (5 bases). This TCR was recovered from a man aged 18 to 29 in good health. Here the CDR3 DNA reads TGCGCCAGCAGCTGGTCGACGGCGGGAGATACGCAGTATTTT. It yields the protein CASSWSTAGDTQYF.